This passage covers 9 T cell receptor beta chains from one sample sequenced in a study of T-cell reconstitution after alpha-beta-depleted transplantation in children. Using unique molecular identifiers, the investigators prepared the TCRbeta library. Using its own MiXCR run on the PCR reads, TCRdb lists one record per CDR3 protein. The data hold a few hundred thousand distinct CDR3 sequences, with more than 20% observed a single time. The material sequenced was PBMCs, taken before TCRalphabeta/CD19-depleted stem cell transplant. The receptors come from a boy in the first two years of life with Wiskott-Aldrich syndrome, due to receive a stem cell transplant.

This clonotype has just a few counts. The rearrangement links TRBV20-1 to TRBJ2-4, with D possibly TRBD1 on 6 matching bases. Germline-derived CDR1 and CDR2 are DFQATT and SNEGSKA (reference sequence). The V end lost 2 bases, the J end lost 0 bases, and 14 bases lay between the germline ends. The CDR3 runs 16 residues. The CDR3 DNA reads TGCAGTGCTAGACCTAACAGGGAACTAGCCAAAAACATTCAGTACTTC. Amino acids: CSARPNRELAKNIQYF.

The sample holds a few counts of this clonotype. V and J are TRBV5-1 and TRBJ2-1, with 10 bases identical to TRBD2. Germline CDR1 SGHRS, CDR2 YFSETQ. There are 16 residues in the CDR3. V lost 0 bases to trimming and J lost 10 bases; unmatched junction nucleotides: 10. CDR3 in amino acids: CASSLDRLAGVGEQFF. Here the CDR3 DNA reads TGCGCCAGCAGCTTGGATCGCCTAGCGGGAGTTGGAGAGCAGTTCTTC.

This clonotype showed up just a few times. The J gene is TRBJ2-7, the V gene TRBV27; no clear D gene. The V end was cut by 2 bases, the J end by 5 bases, with 10 bases between. This CDR3 region has 13 residues. Germline V lookup: CDR1 MNHEY, CDR2 SMNVEV (reference sequence). CDR3 nucleotide sequence: TGTGCCAGCAGTTTAGAAGGGTTCGACGAGCAGTACTTC. Its protein is CASSLEGFDEQYF.

This clonotype was counted between two and nine times. This chain uses TRBV6-5 with TRBJ2-1; TRBD2 matches 9 bases. CDR1 is MNHEY and CDR2 is SVGAGI in the germline V gene. The trim removed 0 bases at V and 9 bases at J, leaving 6 bases unmatched. The CDR3 spans 15 residues. The chain's CDR3 is CASSYSAGGPGEQFF. DNA of the CDR3: TGTGCCAGCAGTTACTCCGCGGGAGGGCCTGGTGAGCAGTTCTTC.

V usage is TRBV5-6 and J usage is TRBJ2-3; 7 bases are a match to TRBD1. Germline lookup yields CDR1 SGHDT and CDR2 YYEEEE. The V segment lost 4 bases and the J segment 2 bases; nucleotides outside the gene matches: 7. The CDR3 consists of 15 residues. CDR3 loop: CASSLLDRVTDTQYF. CDR3 bases: TGTGCCAGCAGCCTACTCGACAGGGTCACAGATACGCAGTATTTT.

The chain is built from TRBV15 and TRBJ2-1; possible D gene TRBD1, 6 bases. Trimming took off 1 base at V and 7 bases at J, with 11 bases between the two ends. Per germline, CDR1 LNHNV and CDR2 YYDKDF (reference sequence). The CDR3 length is 14 residues. In DNA, the CDR3 is TGTGCCACCAGCAGAGTTGCAGGGGCGAATGAGCAGTTCTTC. This encodes CATSRVAGANEQFF.

V usage is TRBV6-1 and J usage is TRBJ2-5, with D perhaps given as TRBD1 or TRBD2 (7 bases each). V lost 5 bases, J lost 4 bases, and 17 bases lay in between. This CDR3 comprises 15 residues. Germline V lookup: CDR1 MNHNS, CDR2 SASEGT. The CDR3: CASSPSQGGAETQYF. The CDR3, as DNA: TGTGCCAGCAGTCCTTCGCAGGGGGGGGCAGAGACCCAGTACTTC.

The J gene is TRBJ2-2, the V gene TRBV7-6; tentative D call: TRBD2 (6 bases). V lost 2 bases and J lost 4, with 17 bases in between. The CDR3 length is 17 residues. Per the germline V gene, CDR1 is SGHVS and CDR2 is FNYEAQ. CDR3 in amino acids: CASSLFLGGIGTGELFF. CDR3 sequence (DNA): TGTGCCAGCAGCTTATTTCTTGGAGGGATAGGCACCGGGGAGCTGTTTTTT. Looking up the rest from reference TRBV7-6 and TRBJ2-2 gives the full variable domain: GAGVSQSPRYKVTKRGQDVALRCDPISGHVSLYWYRQALGQGPEFLTYFNYEAQQDKSGLPNDRFSAERPEGSISTLTIQRTEQRDSAMYRCASSLFLGGIGTGELFFGEGSRLTVL.

Only a few counts were recorded for this clonotype. This chain links TRBV12-5 with TRBJ1-1; no clear D gene. Trimming cost V 7 bases and J 2 bases, with 5 bases left between them. This CDR3 spans 11 amino acids. The germline V gene has CDR1 LGHNT and CDR2 FRNRAP. The CDR3 sequence: CASALNTEAFF. Written as DNA, the CDR3 is TGTGCTAGTGCCCTAAACACTGAAGCTTTCTTT.